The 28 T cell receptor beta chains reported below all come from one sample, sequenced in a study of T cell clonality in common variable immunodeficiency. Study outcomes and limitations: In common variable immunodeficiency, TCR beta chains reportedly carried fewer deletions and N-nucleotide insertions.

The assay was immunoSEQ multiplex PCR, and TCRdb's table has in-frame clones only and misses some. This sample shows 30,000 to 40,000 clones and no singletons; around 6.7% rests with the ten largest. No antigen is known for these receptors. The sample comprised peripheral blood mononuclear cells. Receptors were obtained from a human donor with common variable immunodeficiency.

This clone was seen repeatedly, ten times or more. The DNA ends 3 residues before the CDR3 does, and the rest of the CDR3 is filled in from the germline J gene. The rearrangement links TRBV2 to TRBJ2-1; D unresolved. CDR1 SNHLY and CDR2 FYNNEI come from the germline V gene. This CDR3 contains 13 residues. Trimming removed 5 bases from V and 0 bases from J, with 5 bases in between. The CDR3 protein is CASSYFSYNEQFF. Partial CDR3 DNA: TGTGCCAGCAGTTACTTCTCCTACAATGAG. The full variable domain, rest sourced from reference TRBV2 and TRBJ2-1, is EPEVTQTPSHQVTQMGQEVILRCVPISNHLYFYWYRQILGQKVEFLVSFYNNEISEKSEIFDDQFSVERPDGSNFTLKIRSTKLEDSAMYFCASSYFSYNEQFFGPGTRLTVL.

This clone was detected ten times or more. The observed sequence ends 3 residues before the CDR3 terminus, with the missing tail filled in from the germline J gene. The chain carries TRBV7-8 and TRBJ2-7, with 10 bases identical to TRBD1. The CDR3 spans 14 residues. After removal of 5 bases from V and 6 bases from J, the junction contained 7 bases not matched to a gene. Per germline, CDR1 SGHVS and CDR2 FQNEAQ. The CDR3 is CASSRDRGWREQYF. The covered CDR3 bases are TGTGCCAGCAGCCGGGACAGGGGCTGGCGCGAG.

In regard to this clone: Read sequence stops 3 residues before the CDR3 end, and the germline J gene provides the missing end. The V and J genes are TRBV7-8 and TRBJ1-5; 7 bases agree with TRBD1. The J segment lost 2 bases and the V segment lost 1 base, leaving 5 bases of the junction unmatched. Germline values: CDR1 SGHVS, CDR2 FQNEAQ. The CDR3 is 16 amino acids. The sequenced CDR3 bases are TGTGCCAGCAGCTTAGGACAGGGCCTTGGCAATCAGCCC. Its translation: CASSLGQGLGNQP. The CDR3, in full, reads CASSLGQGLGNQPQHF.

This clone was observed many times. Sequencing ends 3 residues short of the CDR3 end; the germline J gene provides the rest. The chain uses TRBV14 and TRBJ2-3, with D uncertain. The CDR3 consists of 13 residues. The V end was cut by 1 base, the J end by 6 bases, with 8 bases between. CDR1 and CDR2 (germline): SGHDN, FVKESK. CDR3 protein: CASSQVFRDTQYF. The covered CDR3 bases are TGTGCCAGCAGCCAAGTTTTTCGGGATACG.

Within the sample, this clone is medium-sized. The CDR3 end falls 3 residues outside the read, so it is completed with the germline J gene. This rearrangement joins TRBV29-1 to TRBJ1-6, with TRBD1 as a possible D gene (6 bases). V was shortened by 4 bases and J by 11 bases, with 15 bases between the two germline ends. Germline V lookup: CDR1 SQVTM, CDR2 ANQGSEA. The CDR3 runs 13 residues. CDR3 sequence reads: CSVGSGANTPLHF. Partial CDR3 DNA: TGCAGCGTTGGCTCAGGGGCCAATACACCC.

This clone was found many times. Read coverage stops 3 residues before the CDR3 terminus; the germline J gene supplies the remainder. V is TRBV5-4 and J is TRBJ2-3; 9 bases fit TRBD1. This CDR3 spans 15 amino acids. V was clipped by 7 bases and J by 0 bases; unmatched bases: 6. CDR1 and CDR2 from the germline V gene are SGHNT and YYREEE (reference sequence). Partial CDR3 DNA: TGTGCCAGCGGATTAGGACAGGGGAGCACAGATACG. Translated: CASGLGQGSTDT. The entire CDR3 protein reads CASGLGQGSTDTQYF.

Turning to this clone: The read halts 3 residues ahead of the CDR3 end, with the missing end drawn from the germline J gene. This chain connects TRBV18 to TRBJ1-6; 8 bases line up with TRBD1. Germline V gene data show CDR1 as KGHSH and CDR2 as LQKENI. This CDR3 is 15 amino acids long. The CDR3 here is CASSPSTDRGTSLHF. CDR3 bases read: TGTGCCAGCTCACCAAGTACCGACAGGGGTACGTCC.

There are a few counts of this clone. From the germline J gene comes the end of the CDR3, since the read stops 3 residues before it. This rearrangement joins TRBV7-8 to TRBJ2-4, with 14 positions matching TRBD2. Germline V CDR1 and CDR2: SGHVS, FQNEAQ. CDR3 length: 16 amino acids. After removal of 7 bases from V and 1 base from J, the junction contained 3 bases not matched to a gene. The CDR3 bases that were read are TGTGCCAGCACCAGGACTAGCGGGAGGGCCAAAAACATT. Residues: CASTRTSGRAKNI. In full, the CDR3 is CASTRTSGRAKNIQYF.

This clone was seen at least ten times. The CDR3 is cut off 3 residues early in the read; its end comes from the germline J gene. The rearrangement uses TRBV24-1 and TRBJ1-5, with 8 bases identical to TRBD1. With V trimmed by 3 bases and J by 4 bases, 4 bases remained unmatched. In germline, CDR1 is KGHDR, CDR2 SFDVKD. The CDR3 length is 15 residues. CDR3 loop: CATSDHQGANQPQHF. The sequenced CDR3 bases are TGTGCCACCAGTGATCATCAGGGGGCGAATCAGCCC.

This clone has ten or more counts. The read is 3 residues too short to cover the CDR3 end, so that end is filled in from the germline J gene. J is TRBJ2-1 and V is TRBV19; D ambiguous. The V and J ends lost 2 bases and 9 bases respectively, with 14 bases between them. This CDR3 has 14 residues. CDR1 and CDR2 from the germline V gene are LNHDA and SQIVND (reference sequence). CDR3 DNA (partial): TGTGCCAGTAGTATAAAGACGCGTGGCGGTGAG. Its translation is CASSIKTRGGE. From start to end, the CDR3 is CASSIKTRGGEQFF.

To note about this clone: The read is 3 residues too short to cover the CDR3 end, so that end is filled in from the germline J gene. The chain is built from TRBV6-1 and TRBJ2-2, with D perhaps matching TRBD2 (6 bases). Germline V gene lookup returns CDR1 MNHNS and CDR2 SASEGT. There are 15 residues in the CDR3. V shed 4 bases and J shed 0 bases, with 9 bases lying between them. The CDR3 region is CASSVRDSNTGELFF. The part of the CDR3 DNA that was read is TGTGCCAGCAGTGTCCGGGACTCGAACACCGGGGAG.

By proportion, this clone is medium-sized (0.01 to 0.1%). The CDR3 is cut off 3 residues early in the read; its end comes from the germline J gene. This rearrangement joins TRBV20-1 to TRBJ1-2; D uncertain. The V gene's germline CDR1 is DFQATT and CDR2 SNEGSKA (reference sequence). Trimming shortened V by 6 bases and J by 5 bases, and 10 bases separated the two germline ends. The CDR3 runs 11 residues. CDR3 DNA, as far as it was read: TGCAGTGCGCGGTCACGTTATGGC. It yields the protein CSARSRYG. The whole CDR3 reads CSARSRYGYTF.

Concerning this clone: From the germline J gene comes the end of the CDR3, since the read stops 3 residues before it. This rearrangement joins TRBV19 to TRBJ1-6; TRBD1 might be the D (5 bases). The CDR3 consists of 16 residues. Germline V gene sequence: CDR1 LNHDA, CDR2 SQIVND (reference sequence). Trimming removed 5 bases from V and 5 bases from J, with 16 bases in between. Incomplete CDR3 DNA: TGTGCCAGTAGTGTTGGCCGGGACTGGGATAATTCACCC. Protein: CASSVGRDWDNSP. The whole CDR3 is CASSVGRDWDNSPLHF. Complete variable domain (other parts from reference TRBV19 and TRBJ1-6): DGGITQSPKYLFRKEGQNVTLSCEQNLNHDAMYWYRQDPGQGLRLIYYSQIVNDFQKGDIAEGYSVSREKKESFPLTVTSAQKNPTAFYLCASSVGRDWDNSPLHFGNGTRLTVT.

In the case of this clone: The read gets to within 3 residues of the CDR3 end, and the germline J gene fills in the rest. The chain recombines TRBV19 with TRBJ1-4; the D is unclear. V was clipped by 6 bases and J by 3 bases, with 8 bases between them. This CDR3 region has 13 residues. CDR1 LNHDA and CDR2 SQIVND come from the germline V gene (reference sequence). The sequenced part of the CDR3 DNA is TGTGCCAGTAGCGACAAAGCTAATGAAAAA. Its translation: CASSDKANEK. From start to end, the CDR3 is CASSDKANEKLFF. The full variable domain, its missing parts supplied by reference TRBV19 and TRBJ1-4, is DGGITQSPKYLFRKEGQNVTLSCEQNLNHDAMYWYRQDPGQGLRLIYYSQIVNDFQKGDIAEGYSVSREKKESFPLTVTSAQKNPTAFYLCASSDKANEKLFFGSGTQLSVL.

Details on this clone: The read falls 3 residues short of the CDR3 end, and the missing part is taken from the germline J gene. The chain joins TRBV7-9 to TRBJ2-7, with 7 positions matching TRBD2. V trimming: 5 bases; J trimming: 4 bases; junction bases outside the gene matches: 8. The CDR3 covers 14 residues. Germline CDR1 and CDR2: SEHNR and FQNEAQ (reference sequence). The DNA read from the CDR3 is TGTGCCAGCAGCCGAGAGGCTAGCGGATACGAG. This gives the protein CASSREASGYE. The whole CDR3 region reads CASSREASGYEQYF.

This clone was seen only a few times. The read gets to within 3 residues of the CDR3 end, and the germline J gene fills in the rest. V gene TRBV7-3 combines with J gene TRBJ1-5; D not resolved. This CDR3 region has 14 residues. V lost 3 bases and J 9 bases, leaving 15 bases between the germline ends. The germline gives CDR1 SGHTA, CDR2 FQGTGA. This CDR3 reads CASSFLQTEGPQHF. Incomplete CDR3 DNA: TGTGCCAGCAGCTTCTTACAGACCGAGGGGCCC.

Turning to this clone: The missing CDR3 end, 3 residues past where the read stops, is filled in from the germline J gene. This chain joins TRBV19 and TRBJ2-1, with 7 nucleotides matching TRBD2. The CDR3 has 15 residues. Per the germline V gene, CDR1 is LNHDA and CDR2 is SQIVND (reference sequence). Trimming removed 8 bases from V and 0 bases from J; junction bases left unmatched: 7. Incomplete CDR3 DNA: TGTGCCAGTCTCGCCGGCGGGAGCTCCTACAATGAG. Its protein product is CASLAGGSSYNE. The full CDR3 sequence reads CASLAGGSSYNEQFF.

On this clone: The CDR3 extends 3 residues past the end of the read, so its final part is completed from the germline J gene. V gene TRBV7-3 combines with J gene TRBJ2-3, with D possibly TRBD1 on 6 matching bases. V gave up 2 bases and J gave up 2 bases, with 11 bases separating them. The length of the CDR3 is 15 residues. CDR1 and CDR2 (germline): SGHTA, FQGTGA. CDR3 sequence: CASSLGQGHTDTQYF. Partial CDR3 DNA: TGTGCCAGCAGCTTAGGTCAGGGACACACAGATACG. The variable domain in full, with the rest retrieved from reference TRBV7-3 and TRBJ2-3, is GAGVSQTPSNKVTEKGKYVELRCDPISGHTALYWYRQSLGQGPEFLIYFQGTGAADDSGLPNDRFFAVRPEGSVSTLKIQRTERGDSAVYLCASSLGQGHTDTQYFGPGTRLTVL.

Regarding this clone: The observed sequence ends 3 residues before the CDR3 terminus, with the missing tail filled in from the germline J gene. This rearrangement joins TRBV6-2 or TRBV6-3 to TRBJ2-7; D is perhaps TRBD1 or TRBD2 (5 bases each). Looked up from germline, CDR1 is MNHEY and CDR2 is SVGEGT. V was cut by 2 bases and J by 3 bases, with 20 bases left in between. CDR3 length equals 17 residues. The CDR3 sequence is CASSYGPGRVGGYEQYF. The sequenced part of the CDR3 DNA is TGTGCCAGCAGTTACGGCCCCGGCAGGGTAGGAGGCTACGAG.

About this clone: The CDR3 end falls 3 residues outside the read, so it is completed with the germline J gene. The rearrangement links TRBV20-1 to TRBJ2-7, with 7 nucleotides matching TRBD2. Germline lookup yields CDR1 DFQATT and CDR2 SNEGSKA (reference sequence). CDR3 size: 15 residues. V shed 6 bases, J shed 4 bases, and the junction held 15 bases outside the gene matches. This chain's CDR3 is CSANSIGTTSYEQYF. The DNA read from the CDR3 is TGCAGTGCGAATAGTATCGGGACTACCTCTTACGAG.

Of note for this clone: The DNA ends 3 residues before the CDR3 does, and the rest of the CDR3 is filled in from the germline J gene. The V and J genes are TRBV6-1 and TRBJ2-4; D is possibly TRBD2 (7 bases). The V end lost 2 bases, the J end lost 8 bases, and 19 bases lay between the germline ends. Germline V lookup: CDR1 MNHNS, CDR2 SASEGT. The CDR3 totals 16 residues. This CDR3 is CASSEYFTGGLDIQYF. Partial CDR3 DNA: TGTGCCAGCAGTGAATACTTTACGGGGGGCTTGGACATT.

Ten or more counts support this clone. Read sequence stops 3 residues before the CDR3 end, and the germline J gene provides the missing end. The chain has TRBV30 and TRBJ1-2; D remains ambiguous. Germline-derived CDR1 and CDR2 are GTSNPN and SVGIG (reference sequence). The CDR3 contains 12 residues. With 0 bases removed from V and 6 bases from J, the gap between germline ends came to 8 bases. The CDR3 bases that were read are TGTGCCTGGAGTGTATCCGGGGATGGC. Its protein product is CAWSVSGDG. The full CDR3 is CAWSVSGDGYTF.

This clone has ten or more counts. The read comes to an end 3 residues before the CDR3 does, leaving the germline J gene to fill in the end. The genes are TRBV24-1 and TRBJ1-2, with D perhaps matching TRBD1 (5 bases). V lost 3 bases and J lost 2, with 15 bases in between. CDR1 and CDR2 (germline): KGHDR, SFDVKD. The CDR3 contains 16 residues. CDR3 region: CATSDGRGARNYGYTF. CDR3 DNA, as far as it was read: TGTGCCACCAGTGATGGGAGAGGGGCGCGGAACTATGGC.

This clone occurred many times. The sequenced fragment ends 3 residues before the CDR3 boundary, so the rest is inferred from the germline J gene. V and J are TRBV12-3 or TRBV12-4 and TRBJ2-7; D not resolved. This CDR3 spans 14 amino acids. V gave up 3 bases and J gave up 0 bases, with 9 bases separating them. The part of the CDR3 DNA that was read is TGTGCCAGCAGTTTCGGCGGCCGCTCCTACGAG. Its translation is CASSFGGRSYE. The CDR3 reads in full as CASSFGGRSYEQYF.

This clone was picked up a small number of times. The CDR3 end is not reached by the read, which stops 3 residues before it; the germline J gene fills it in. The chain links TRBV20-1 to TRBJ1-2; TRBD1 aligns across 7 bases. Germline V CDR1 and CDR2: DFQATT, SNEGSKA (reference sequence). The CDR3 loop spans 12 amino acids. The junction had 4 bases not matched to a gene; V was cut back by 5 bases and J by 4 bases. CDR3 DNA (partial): TGCAGTGCTCGGGACAGTGCCTATGGC. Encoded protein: CSARDSAYG. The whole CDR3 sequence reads CSARDSAYGYTF.

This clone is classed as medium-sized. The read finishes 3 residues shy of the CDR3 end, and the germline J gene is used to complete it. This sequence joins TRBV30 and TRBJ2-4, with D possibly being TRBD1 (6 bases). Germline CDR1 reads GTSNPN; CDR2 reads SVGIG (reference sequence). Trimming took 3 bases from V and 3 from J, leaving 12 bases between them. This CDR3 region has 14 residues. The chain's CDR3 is CAWRAPGVKNIQYF. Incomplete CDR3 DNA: TGTGCCTGGAGGGCCCCAGGGGTCAAAAACATT. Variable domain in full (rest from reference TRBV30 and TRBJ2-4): SQTIHQWPATLVQPVGSPLSLECTVEGTSNPNLYWYRQAAGRGLQLLFYSVGIGQISSEVPQNLSASRPQDRQFILSSKKLLLSDSGFYLCAWRAPGVKNIQYFGAGTRLSVL.

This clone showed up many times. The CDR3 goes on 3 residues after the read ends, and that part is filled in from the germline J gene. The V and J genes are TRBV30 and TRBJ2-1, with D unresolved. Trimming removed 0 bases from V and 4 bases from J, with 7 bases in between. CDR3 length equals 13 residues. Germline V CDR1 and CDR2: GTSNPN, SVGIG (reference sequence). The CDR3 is CAWSVGGYNEQFF. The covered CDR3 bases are TGTGCCTGGAGTGTAGGCGGTTACAATGAG.

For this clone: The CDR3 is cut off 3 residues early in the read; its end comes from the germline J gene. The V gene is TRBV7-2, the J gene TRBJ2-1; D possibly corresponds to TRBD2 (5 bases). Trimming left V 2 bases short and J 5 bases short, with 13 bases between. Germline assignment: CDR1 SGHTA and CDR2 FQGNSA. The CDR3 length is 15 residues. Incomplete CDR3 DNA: TGTGCCAGCAGCTTATTTCGGGGTTTGGACAATGAG. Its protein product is CASSLFRGLDNE. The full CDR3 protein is CASSLFRGLDNEQFF.